This T cell receptor beta chain is drawn from a study of blood T cell repertoires in COVID-19. The germline V gene encodes CDR1 SEHNR and CDR2 FQNEAQ (reference sequence). The CDR3 consists of 12 residues. V was shortened by 5 bases and J by 10 bases, with 14 bases between the two germline ends. This clone was seen only a few times. Generated by immunoSEQ multiplex PCR, the TCRdb table keeps only in-frame clones and is missing some. The sample shows roughly 180,000 clones, under 85% of them seen only once. Specimen: peripheral blood. This rearrangement joins TRBV7-9 to TRBJ1-1; D call uncertain. This TCR was sampled from a human donor in a cohort sampled during active COVID-19. CDR3 protein: CASSASSSVAFF. CDR3 nucleotide sequence: TGTGCCAGCAGCGCGAGTAGTAGTGTAGCTTTCTTT.